Listed below are T cell receptor beta chains from one sample, sequenced in a study of T cell responses to AZD1222 COVID-19 vaccine. Generated by immunoSEQ multiplex PCR, the TCRdb table keeps only in-frame clones and is missing some. The sample consists of 140,000 to 150,000 clones, around 91% of them appearing once. The specimen comprised peripheral blood, sampled on day 0 of AZD1222 vaccination. These receptors were obtained from an adult in good health. The CDR3 runs from the conserved cysteine through the conserved F or W. Fields, in order: clone size, J gene, V gene, D gene, CDR3 DNA, CDR3 protein. A D gene is named only where the DNA matches it firmly. Expanded clones are given a class, and other clones once, few, many or no size at all.

- | TRBJ1-1 | TRBV6-6 | - | TGTGCCAGCAGTTACTCGTGGGGGGAGACTGAAGCTTTCTTT | CASSYSWGETEAFF
- | TRBJ2-7 | TRBV5-4 | TRBD1 | TGTGCCAGCAGCTCCCCGGGGGGGGACAGGGGAAACTACGAGCAGTACTTC | CASSSPGGDRGNYEQYF
- | TRBJ2-7 | TRBV7-8 | TRBD1 | TGTGCCAGCAGCCCCCGACAGGGGAGTTTCAACGAGCAGTACTTC | CASSPRQGSFNEQYF
- | TRBJ2-7 | TRBV19 | TRBD2 | TGTGCCAGTAGTATGCGAGCGGGGTTCTACGAGCAGTACTTC | CASSMRAGFYEQYF
- | TRBJ2-7 | TRBV7-2 | TRBD1 | TGTGCCAGCAGCTTAGGTGGGACAGCGCAGTCCTACGAGCAGTACTTC | CASSLGGTAQSYEQYF
- | TRBJ2-1 | TRBV28 | - | TGTGCCAGCAGCGGAGGTACCGGGGATGAGCAGTTCTTC | CASSGGTGDEQFF
- | TRBJ2-7 | TRBV7-8 | - | TGTGCCAGCAGCCCAGACAGGATCTCCTACGAGCAGTACTTC | CASSPDRISYEQYF
- | TRBJ2-7 | TRBV5-6 | - | TGTGCCAGCTCGGAGGGTCCCCACGAGCAGTACTTC | CASSEGPHEQYF
- | TRBJ1-1 | TRBV28 | - | TGTGCCAGCAGTTCCTGGGGGGGCCCCTATGAAGCTTTCTTT | CASSSWGGPYEAFF
- | TRBJ1-5 | TRBV19 | TRBD1 | TGTGCCAGTACCGGGACAGGGGACCAGCCCCAGCATTTT | CASTGTGDQPQHF
- | TRBJ2-7 | TRBV13 | TRBD2 | TGTGCCAGCAGCTGGTCGACTAGCGCCACTTACGAGCAGTACTTC | CASSWSTSATYEQYF
- | TRBJ1-1 | TRBV5-1 | - | TGCGCCAGCAGCTTGGGGTTCAACACTGAAGCTTTCTTT | CASSLGFNTEAFF
- | TRBJ2-1 | TRBV27 | - | TGTGCCACTTCGGTCGGGGGGCTTGAGCAGTTCTTC | CATSVGGLEQFF
- | TRBJ2-2 | TRBV5-1 | - | TGCGCCAGCAGCCTAATGACAGGACCGACCGGGGAGCTGTTTTTT | CASSLMTGPTGELFF
- | TRBJ2-1 | TRBV4-1 | - | TGCGCCAGCAGCCAAGATTGGGGCGTGGGGGGCGGTCTCTATGAGCAGTTCTTC | CASSQDWGVGGGLYEQFF
- | TRBJ1-6 | TRBV6-1 | - | TGTGCCAGCAGTGAACGACAGGCGATTGATTCACCCCTCCACTTT | CASSERQAIDSPLHF
- | TRBJ1-3 | TRBV7-6 | - | TGTGCCAGCAGCTTAGCGAGGAGTTCAGGAAACACCATATATTTT | CASSLARSSGNTIYF
- | TRBJ1-4 | TRBV12-5 | - | TGTGCTAGTGGCGGATCGTTCCATGAAAAACTGTTTTTT | CASGGSFHEKLFF
- | TRBJ1-3 | TRBV7-2 | - | TGTGCCAGCAGCTCGCGAACGAGTCGGGCTACTGGAAACACCATATATTTT | CASSSRTSRATGNTIYF
- | TRBJ2-3 | TRBV4-3 | TRBD2 | TGCGCCAGCAGCCGGAAAGCGGGAGCTGCAGATACGCAGTATTTT | CASSRKAGAADTQYF
once | TRBJ2-1 | TRBV7-9 | - | TGTGCCAGCAGCTTAGGGTCCCCCCAGGCGAGCTCCTACAATGAGCAGTTCTTC | CASSLGSPQASSYNEQFF
- | TRBJ1-5 | TRBV19 | - | TGTGCCAGTAGGCGACCGGGTCGTGACAATCAGCCCCAGCATTTT | CASRRPGRDNQPQHF
- | TRBJ1-5 | TRBV4-1 | - | TGCGCCAGCAGCCAAGACGAGGGGGATAGCAATCAGCCCCAGCATTTT | CASSQDEGDSNQPQHF
- | TRBJ1-1 | TRBV5-5 | - | TGTGCCAGCAGCCACCGCGGGGCAAACACTGAAGCTTTCTTT | CASSHRGANTEAFF
- | TRBJ2-1 | TRBV27 | - | TGTGCCAGCAAACGGGGCCCCGCAGGGCGAGGTGATGAGCAGTTCTTC | CASKRGPAGRGDEQFF
once | TRBJ1-5 | TRBV5-4 | - | TGTGCCAGCAGCTTTAGTGGGTCGGGGGGGAGCAATCAGCCCCAGCATTTT | CASSFSGSGGSNQPQHF
- | TRBJ1-3 | TRBV6-5 | - | TGTGCCAGCAGTACTGAGGGGGTGAATGGAAACACCATATATTTT | CASSTEGVNGNTIYF
- | TRBJ2-7 | TRBV9 | TRBD2 | TGTGCCAGCAGCGTGGGGGGAGGGGCCTACGAGCAGTACTTC | CASSVGGGAYEQYF
- | TRBJ1-6 | TRBV28 | TRBD1 | TGTGCCGGAGGACAGGGGGTAAATAATTCACCCCTCCACTTT | CAGGQGVNNSPLHF
- | TRBJ2-6 | TRBV11-2 | - | TGTGCCAGCAGCTTAGATGCCTTTGGGGCCAACGTCCTGACTTTC | CASSLDAFGANVLTF
- | TRBJ1-4 | TRBV6-6 | - | TGTGCCAGCAGTTACGGCAGGGAGGGTGAAAAACTGTTTTTT | CASSYGREGEKLFF
- | TRBJ1-4 | TRBV7-9 | - | TGTGCCAGCAGCTCCGACAAGGGGAAGGAAAAACTGTTTTTT | CASSSDKGKEKLFF
- | TRBJ2-7 | TRBV7-2 | TRBD1 | TGTGCCAGCAGCTCTAGCAGGGGGTCCTACGAGCAGTACTTC | CASSSSRGSYEQYF
- | TRBJ1-2 | TRBV29-1 | TRBD1 | TGCAGCGTTGCCCAGGGGGACAATAACTATGGCTACACCTTC | CSVAQGDNNYGYTF
once | TRBJ1-5 | TRBV6-5 | - | TGTGCCAGCAGTCCCCGAGAGGATGGTCAGCCCCAGCATTTT | CASSPREDGQPQHF
once | TRBJ1-6 | TRBV19 | - | TGTGCCAGTAGTTTTTCGGGACGGGGAAATTCACCCCTCCACTTT | CASSFSGRGNSPLHF
- | TRBJ1-1 | TRBV6-5 | - | TGTGCCAGCAGGCTAGGGACGGACACTGAAGCTTTCTTT | CASRLGTDTEAFF
- | TRBJ2-1 | TRBV2 | TRBD2 | TGTGCCAGCAGGGGGGTCCATAGCGGGAAGTACAATGAGCAGTTCTTC | CASRGVHSGKYNEQFF